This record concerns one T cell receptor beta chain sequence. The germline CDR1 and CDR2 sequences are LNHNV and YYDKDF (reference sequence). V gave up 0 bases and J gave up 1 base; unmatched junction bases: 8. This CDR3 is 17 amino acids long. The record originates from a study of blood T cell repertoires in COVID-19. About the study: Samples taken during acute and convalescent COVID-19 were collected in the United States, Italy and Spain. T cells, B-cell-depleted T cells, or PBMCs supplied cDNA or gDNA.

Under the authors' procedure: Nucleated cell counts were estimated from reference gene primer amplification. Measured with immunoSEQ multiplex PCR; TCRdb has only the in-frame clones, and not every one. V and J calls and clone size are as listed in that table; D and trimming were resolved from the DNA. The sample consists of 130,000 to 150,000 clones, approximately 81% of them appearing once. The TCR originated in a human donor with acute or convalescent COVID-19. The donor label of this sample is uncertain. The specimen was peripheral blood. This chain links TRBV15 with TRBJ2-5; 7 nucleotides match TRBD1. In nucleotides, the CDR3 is TGTGCCACCAGCAGAGATAGTGGGACAGCATCCCAAGAGACCCAGTACTTC. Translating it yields CATSRDSGTASQETQYF.